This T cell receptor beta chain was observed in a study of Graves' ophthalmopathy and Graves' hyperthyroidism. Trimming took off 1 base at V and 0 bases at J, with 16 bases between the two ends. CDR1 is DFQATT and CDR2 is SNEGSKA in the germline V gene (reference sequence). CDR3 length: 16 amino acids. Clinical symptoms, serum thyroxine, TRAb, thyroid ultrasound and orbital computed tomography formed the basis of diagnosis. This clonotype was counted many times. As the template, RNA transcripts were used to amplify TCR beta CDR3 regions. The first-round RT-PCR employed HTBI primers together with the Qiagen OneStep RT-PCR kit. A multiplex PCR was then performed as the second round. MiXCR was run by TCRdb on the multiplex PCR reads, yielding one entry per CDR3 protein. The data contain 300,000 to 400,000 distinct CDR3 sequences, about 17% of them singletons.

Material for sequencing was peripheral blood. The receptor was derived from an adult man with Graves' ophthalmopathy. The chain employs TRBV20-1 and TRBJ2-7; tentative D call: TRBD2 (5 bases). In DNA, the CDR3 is TGCAGTGCTAGAGTCGGAGGCGGCGGACGCTCCTACGAGCAGTACTTC. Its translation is CSARVGGGGRSYEQYF.